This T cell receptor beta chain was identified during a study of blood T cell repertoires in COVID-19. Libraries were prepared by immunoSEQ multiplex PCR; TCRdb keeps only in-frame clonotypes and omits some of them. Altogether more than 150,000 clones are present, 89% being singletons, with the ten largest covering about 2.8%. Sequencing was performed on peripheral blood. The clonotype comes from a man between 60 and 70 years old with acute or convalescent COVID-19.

The CDR3 sequence: CASSFLSGVSYEQYF. CDR3 nucleotide sequence: TGTGCCAGCAGCTTTCTGAGCGGGGTCTCCTACGAGCAGTACTTC. This chain joins TRBV7-2 and TRBJ2-7, with 7 positions matching TRBD2. J gave up 0 bases and V 3 bases, and 5 bases lay outside the gene matches. This CDR3 is 15 amino acids long. Germline V gene data show CDR1 as SGHTA and CDR2 as FQGNSA.